This T cell receptor (beta chain) was found in a study of human T cells and chemical hapten exposure. General study points: TCRs at a frequency above 1 in 1000 stayed unchanged with DPC sensitization. Clustering by CDR3 similarity yielded significantly more large clusters from expanded TCRs than controls.

This clonotype was observed many times. What it recognizes is unknown. This CDR3 comprises 11 residues. Deletions cut 11 bases from V and 5 bases from J, with 11 bases between. In germline, CDR1 is SEHNR, CDR2 FQNEAQ (reference sequence). Time point: pre-sensitization, week 0. Indicated treatment: therapeutic diphenylcyclopropenone sensitization with weekly scalp DPC. People who gave samples had alopecia, were 18 to 70 years old, and were suitable for DPC. Per the original methods: TCRs per sample had a median of approximately 88,000 and ranged from about 23,224 to 750,000. MiXCR was run by TCRdb on the RACE reads, yielding one entry per CDR3 protein. These V and J calls rely on TCRdb rather than the paper's analysis. This sample carries 350,000 to 400,000 distinct CDR3 sequences, roughly 4.6% of them seen once, and the ten largest clones take 2.5% to 3%.

The source material was whole blood, sampled in connection with sensitization to the hapten diphenylcyclopropenone (DPC). The rearrangement links TRBV7-9 to TRBJ2-3; D is undetermined. The receptor was isolated from a woman aged 45 to 65 with alopecia areata. Some clones in this sample may be carry-over from other donors' samples. CDR3 nucleotide sequence: TGTGCCGCCAGTCGAGGAGATACGCAGTATTTT. It yields the protein CAASRGDTQYF.